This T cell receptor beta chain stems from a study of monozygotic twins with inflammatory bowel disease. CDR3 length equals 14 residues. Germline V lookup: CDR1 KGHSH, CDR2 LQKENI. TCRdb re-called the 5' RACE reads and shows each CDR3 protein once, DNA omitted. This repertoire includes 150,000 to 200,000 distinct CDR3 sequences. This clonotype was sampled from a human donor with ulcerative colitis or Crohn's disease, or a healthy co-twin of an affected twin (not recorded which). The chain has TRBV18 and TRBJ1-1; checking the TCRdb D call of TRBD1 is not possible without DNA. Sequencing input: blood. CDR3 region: CASSPRGGGTEAFF.